The 26 T cell receptor beta chains below were found in one sample sequenced in a study of T-cell reconstitution after alpha-beta-depleted transplantation in children. The TCRbeta library incorporated unique molecular identifiers. TCRdb passed the PCR reads through MiXCR, listing each CDR3 protein once. The sample holds about 460,000 distinct CDR3 sequences, over 9.5% seen once. The sample here was PBMCs, mostly from graft donor cells, taken 180 days after TCRalphabeta/CD19-depleted stem cell transplant. Source of these receptors: a female patient aged 2-9 years who had a stem cell transplant for aplastic anemia, so the T cells may come from the graft donor.

CDR3 sequence: CAWSVLGDQPQHF. CDR3 bases: TGTGCCTGGAGTGTACTCGGGGATCAGCCCCAGCATTTT. The chain joins TRBV30 to TRBJ1-5; D is undetermined. The germline CDR1 and CDR2 sequences are GTSNPN and SVGIG (reference sequence). This CDR3 comprises 13 residues. Trimming cost V 0 bases and J 5 bases, with 8 bases left between them.

This clonotype was seen only a few times. The V gene is TRBV28, the J gene TRBJ1-2; TRBD1 aligns across 7 bases. Germline CDR1 and CDR2: MDHEN and SYDVKM. J gave up 7 bases and V 7 bases, and 18 bases lay outside the gene matches. CDR3 size: 16 residues. For the CDR3, the DNA is TGTGCCAGCACCCCGAGACAGGGTCTCTTGAAGGGTGGCTACACCTTC. Residues: CASTPRQGLLKGGYTF.

This clonotype was detected only a few times. The J gene is TRBJ2-6, the V gene TRBV29-1; D not certain. Trimming cost V 8 bases and J 0 bases, with 11 bases left between them. The CDR3 consists of 14 residues. Per the germline V gene, CDR1 is SQVTM and CDR2 is ANQGSEA. The CDR3 is CSILQFSGANVLTF. DNA of the CDR3: TGCAGCATACTACAGTTCTCTGGGGCCAACGTCCTGACTTTC.

A few counts support this clonotype. The rearrangement links TRBV4-3 to TRBJ1-2, with 7 bases lining up with TRBD1. The CDR3 sequence is 15 residues long. Germline trimming cut 3 bases from V and 7 bases from J; bases unmatched to any gene: 11. Germline-derived CDR1 and CDR2 are LGHNA and YSLEER. The CDR3 DNA sequence: TGCGCCAGCAGCCAGCTGACCAGGGGGGCGAGTGGCTACACCTTC. It specifies CASSQLTRGASGYTF.

This clonotype appeared a few times. The chain carries TRBV6-2 or TRBV6-3 and TRBJ2-7; a weak D match, TRBD2 (8 bases). Trimming took 5 bases from V and 0 from J, leaving 17 bases between them. The CDR3 length is 16 residues. In germline, CDR1 is MNHEY, CDR2 SVGEGT. The CDR3 DNA sequence: TGTGCCAGCAGTCTCGGGAGGGACAGACACTCCTACGAGCAGTACGTC. Translated: CASSLGRDRHSYEQYV.

This clonotype came up a few times. This sequence joins TRBV25-1 and TRBJ2-2; 9 nucleotides line up with TRBD1. Trimming took 2 bases from V and 5 from J; bases not matched to a gene: 12. The CDR3 has 18 residues. The germline gives CDR1 MGHDK, CDR2 SYGVNS. The CDR3 DNA reads TGTGCCAGCAGTGAAGCTTTAGGGACAGGGAAAAAGACCGGGGAGCTGTTTTTT. Its translation is CASSEALGTGKKTGELFF.

This clonotype was counted many times. This chain joins TRBV20-1 and TRBJ1-1, with D possibly TRBD1 on 5 matching bases. Germline V gene data show CDR1 as DFQATT and CDR2 as SNEGSKA (reference sequence). The CDR3 runs to 14 residues. The V end was cut by 0 bases, the J end by 10 bases, with 18 bases between. CDR3: CSAREGEAGQGAFF. CDR3 in DNA: TGCAGTGCTAGAGAAGGAGAAGCGGGGCAGGGAGCTTTCTTT.

This sequence joins TRBV24-1 and TRBJ2-1, with a weak D call TRBD2 (5 bases). The length of the CDR3 is 16 residues. V shed 4 bases and J shed 6 bases, with 18 bases lying between them. The V gene's germline CDR1 is KGHDR and CDR2 SFDVKD. The CDR3: CATSDAARLAVNEQFF. The CDR3 DNA reads as TGTGCCACCAGTGACGCCGCCAGGCTAGCCGTCAATGAGCAGTTCTTC.

The chain recombines TRBV28 with TRBJ2-7; D gene unclear. Germline assignment: CDR1 MDHEN and CDR2 SYDVKM. The germline V and J ends were trimmed by 3 bases and 1 base, with 10 bases remaining between them. This CDR3 comprises 14 residues. CDR3 loop: CASSFRWVSYEQYF. The CDR3, as DNA: TGTGCCAGCAGTTTCCGGTGGGTATCCTACGAGCAGTACTTC. The whole variable domain, remainder taken from reference TRBV28 and TRBJ2-7, is DVKVTQSSRYLVKRTGEKVFLECVQDMDHENMFWYRQDPGLGLRLIYFSYDVKMKEKGDIPEGYSVSREKKERFSLILESASTNQTSMYLCASSFRWVSYEQYFGPGTRLTVT.

This clonotype was detected only a few times. The chain links TRBV7-2 to TRBJ2-3; D remains unclear. CDR3 size: 17 residues. CDR1 is SGHTA and CDR2 is FQGNSA in the germline V gene. V lost 2 bases and J 0 bases, leaving 15 bases between the germline ends. CDR3 region: CASSLLPKRTSTDTQYF. CDR3 DNA sequence: TGTGCCAGCAGCTTATTGCCGAAGCGCACTAGCACAGATACGCAGTATTTT.

The gene calls are TRBV28 and TRBJ1-5; a weak D match, TRBD1 (6 bases). Per germline, CDR1 MDHEN and CDR2 SYDVKM. V gave up 3 bases and J gave up 8 bases, with 14 bases separating them. The CDR3 has 14 residues. CDR3 loop: CASSLAGGVEPQHF. As DNA, the CDR3 is TGTGCCAGCAGTTTGGCGGGGGGCGTAGAGCCCCAGCATTTT.

CDR3: CASSKGTGVNSPLHF. CDR3 DNA sequence: TGTGCCAGCAGCAAAGGAACAGGGGTTAATTCACCCCTCCACTTT. This sequence joins TRBV21-1 and TRBJ1-6; the listed D gene, TRBD1, was not tested against the DNA. TRBV21-1 is flagged as a pseudogene. The CDR3 has 15 amino acids.

This clonotype turned up a few times. The chain recombines TRBV4-1 with TRBJ2-7, with a weak D call TRBD1 (6 bases). V dropped 1 base and J dropped 1 base, with 11 bases sitting between them. The length of the CDR3 is 15 residues. Germline CDR1 is MGHRA and CDR2 is YSYEKL. The CDR3 DNA sequence: TGCGCCAGCAGCCAAGGATGGACAGCATCCTACGAGCAGTACGTC. Protein sequence: CASSQGWTASYEQYV.

This clonotype was seen a handful of times. This chain connects TRBV15 to TRBJ2-7, with D hard to call. Looked up from germline, CDR1 is LNHNV and CDR2 is YYDKDF (reference sequence). V was cut by 3 bases and J by 2 bases, with 8 bases left in between. This CDR3 is built from 13 residues. The CDR3 loop is CATSSHGTYEQYV. The CDR3 nucleotides read TGTGCCACCAGCAGTCACGGTACCTACGAGCAGTACGTC.

The V gene is TRBV7-2, the J gene TRBJ2-7; a possible D gene is TRBD1 (6 bases). V gave up 6 bases and J gave up 4 bases, with 13 bases separating them. This CDR3 spans 13 amino acids. Per the germline V gene, CDR1 is SGHTA and CDR2 is FQGNSA. The DNA of the CDR3 is TGTGCCAGCAGTTACTTCAGGGGTTACGAGCAGTACGTC. This sequence encodes CASSYFRGYEQYV.

The chain couples TRBV5-1 to TRBJ1-4; D perhaps matches TRBD1 (5 bases). V shed 4 bases and J shed 2 bases, with 9 bases lying between them. The CDR3 is made up of 14 amino acids. Looked up from germline, CDR1 is SGHRS and CDR2 is YFSETQ. The CDR3 coding sequence is TGCGCCAGCAGCAACGAGGGGACTAATGAAAAACTGTTTTTT. It yields the protein CASSNEGTNEKLFF.

In its sample, this clonotype was seen a few times. This chain connects TRBV27 to TRBJ2-4; D is possibly TRBD2 (6 bases). The CDR3 sequence is 15 residues long. The V and J ends lost 8 bases and 1 base respectively, with 15 bases between them. The germline V gene encodes CDR1 MNHEY and CDR2 SMNVEV (reference sequence). CDR3 amino acids: CASGLFGSAKNIQYF. The DNA of the CDR3 is TGTGCCAGCGGTCTCTTCGGGAGTGCCAAAAACATTCAGTACTTC.

This clonotype showed up just a few times. The chain joins TRBV28 to TRBJ2-1; D not certain. Per the germline V gene, CDR1 is MDHEN and CDR2 is SYDVKM. Trimming removed 5 bases at V and 5 bases at J, with 10 bases between. The CDR3 contains 13 residues. This chain's CDR3 is CASSSPGHNEQFF. CDR3 DNA: TGTGCCAGCAGTAGTCCCGGGCACAATGAGCAGTTCTTC.

The V gene is TRBV7-6, the J gene TRBJ2-2; 7 positions match TRBD2. Germline trimming cut 3 bases from V and 6 bases from J; bases unmatched to any gene: 4. The CDR3 is 14 residues long. Per germline, CDR1 SGHVS and CDR2 FNYEAQ. The DNA of the CDR3 is TGTGCCAGCAGCTTGGGAGGGTTGGCCGGGGAGCTGTTTTTT. It is translated as CASSLGGLAGELFF. Full variable domain (remainder filled in from reference TRBV7-6 and TRBJ2-2): GAGVSQSPRYKVTKRGQDVALRCDPISGHVSLYWYRQALGQGPEFLTYFNYEAQQDKSGLPNDRFSAERPEGSISTLTIQRTEQRDSAMYRCASSLGGLAGELFFGEGSRLTVL.

A few counts support this clonotype. The chain couples TRBV5-1 to TRBJ2-3, with D perhaps matching TRBD2 (6 bases). CDR3 length: 15 residues. Trimming took off 2 bases at V and 1 base at J, with 11 bases between the two ends. In germline, CDR1 is SGHRS, CDR2 YFSETQ. In nucleotides, the CDR3 is TGCGCCAGCAGCTTAGGGGAGGTAGGCACAGATACGCAGTATTTT. It is translated as CASSLGEVGTDTQYF.

In its sample, this clonotype was seen a few times. This chain connects TRBV5-1 to TRBJ2-1; no clear D. This CDR3 region has 14 residues. V shed 4 bases and J shed 8 bases, with 16 bases lying between them. CDR1 and CDR2 from the germline V gene are SGHRS and YFSETQ. CDR3 sequence (DNA): TGCGCCAGCAGCGGCCTAACCTACAGCGATGAGCAGTTCTTC. Encoded protein: CASSGLTYSDEQFF.

This chain joins TRBV18 and TRBJ2-7, with D possibly matching TRBD1 (6 bases). V was pared by 3 bases and J by 0 bases, with 12 bases between. The CDR3 is 15 residues long. The germline gives CDR1 KGHSH, CDR2 LQKENI. The CDR3 DNA is TGTGCCAGCTCACCGGACAGTGGGCACTCCTACGAGCAGTACGTC. It yields the protein CASSPDSGHSYEQYV.

This clonotype was picked up a small number of times. The chain has TRBV5-6 and TRBJ2-7; weak D call: TRBD2 (6 bases). Trimming cost V 0 bases and J 0 bases, with 13 bases left between them. CDR1 and CDR2 (germline): SGHDT, YYEEEE. This CDR3 comprises 16 residues. The CDR3, as DNA: TGTGCCAGCAGCTTGGTGGGGACTCCGAGCTCCTACGAGCAGTACGTC. Translated, it gives CASSLVGTPSSYEQYV.

The chain recombines TRBV15 with TRBJ1-5; 8 bases align to TRBD1. This CDR3 has 18 residues. J was trimmed by 5 bases and V by 0 bases; bases with no gene match: 12. The germline V gene encodes CDR1 LNHNV and CDR2 YYDKDF (reference sequence). CDR3: CATSRDKGGDRYDQPQHF. As DNA, the CDR3 is TGTGCCACCAGCAGAGACAAGGGGGGGGACAGGTACGATCAGCCCCAGCATTTT. The full variable domain, completed using reference TRBV15 and TRBJ1-5, is DAMVIQNPRYQVTQFGKPVTLSCSQTLNHNVMYWYQQKSSQAPKLLFHYYDKDFNNEADTPDNFQSRRPNTSFCFLDIRSPGLGDTAMYLCATSRDKGGDRYDQPQHFGDGTRLSIL.

The J gene is TRBJ2-3, the V gene TRBV4-3; D is perhaps TRBD2 (5 bases). CDR1 is LGHNA, CDR2 YSLEER, per germline. V lost 0 bases and J 2 bases, leaving 12 bases between the germline ends. The CDR3 covers 16 residues. CDR3 protein: CASSQDHSGSTDTQYF. For the CDR3, the DNA is TGCGCCAGCAGCCAAGATCACTCGGGGTCCACAGATACGCAGTATTTT.

V gene TRBV20-1 combines with J gene TRBJ1-5; 8 positions agree with TRBD1. The trim removed 4 bases at V and 7 bases at J, leaving 6 bases unmatched. The CDR3 length is 13 residues. The germline CDR1 and CDR2 sequences are DFQATT and SNEGSKA (reference sequence). The CDR3 spells CSATRQGNQPQHF. In DNA form, the CDR3 reads TGCAGTGCTACCAGACAGGGGAACCAGCCCCAGCATTTT.